This T cell receptor beta chain is drawn from a study of T cell changes during pregnancy in multiple sclerosis. Measured with immunoSEQ multiplex PCR; TCRdb has only the in-frame clones, and not every one. Seen here are around 45,000 clones, approximately 92% observed once, and the top ten hold roughly 0.5%. CDR3 length equals 14 residues. Per germline, CDR1 SGHTA and CDR2 FQGTGA. V was clipped by 6 bases and J by 1 base, with 9 bases between them. This rearrangement joins TRBV7-3 to TRBJ2-2; a weak D match, TRBD1 (5 bases). This TCR derives from a female donor in good health, enrolled as a control in a pregnancy study. The specimen was CD4+ T cells from peripheral blood mononuclear cells, collected in the second trimester of pregnancy. CDR3 loop: CASRRQQNTGELFF. The CDR3 DNA is TGTGCCAGCAGGAGACAGCAGAACACCGGGGAGCTGTTTTTT.